The 8 T cell receptor beta chains below were found in one sample sequenced in a study of T cell responses to AZD1222 COVID-19 vaccine. Method: immunoSEQ multiplex PCR; TCRdb's copy keeps in-frame clones and lacks some. The data hold 95,000 to 150,000 clones, with about 91% observed a single time. The material was peripheral blood, obtained on day 0 of AZD1222 vaccination. Receptor source: an adult in good health.

The chain links TRBV7-9 to TRBJ1-2; 9 nucleotides match TRBD1. Germline values: CDR1 SEHNR, CDR2 FQNEAQ (reference sequence). This CDR3 is built from 18 residues. Trimming took 7 bases from V and 3 from J; bases not matched to a gene: 18. CDR3 residues: CASTPLGDRDDTYYGYTF. CDR3 sequence (DNA): TGTGCCAGCACCCCCCTCGGGGACAGGGACGACACCTACTATGGCTACACCTTC. The full variable domain, with the rest looked up from reference TRBV7-9 and TRBJ1-2, is DTGVSQNPRHKITKRGQNVTFRCDPISEHNRLYWYRQTLGQGPEFLTYFQNEAQLEKSRLLSDRFSAERPKGSFSTLEIQRTEQGDSAMYLCASTPLGDRDDTYYGYTFGSGTRLTVV.

The gene calls are TRBV21-1 and TRBJ2-7; the table names TRBD2, a call not compared with the DNA. TRBV21-1 is annotated as a pseudogene. This CDR3 is built from 17 residues. This chain's CDR3 is CASSKAALAGAPYEQYV. For the CDR3, the DNA is TGTGCCAGCAGCAAAGCCGCTCTAGCGGGAGCACCCTACGAGCAGTACGTC.

The rearrangement uses TRBV3-1 (or the pseudogene TRBV3-2) and TRBJ1-1; possibly TRBD1 for D (5 bases). CDR1 and CDR2 from the germline V gene are LGHDT and YNNKEL (reference sequence). The CDR3 runs to 15 residues. The V end was cut by 4 bases, the J end by 5 bases, with 17 bases between. CDR3 sequence (DNA): TGTGCCAGCAGCCCCTGGGCGGGGGAGCAGACTGAAGCTTTCTTT. This encodes CASSPWAGEQTEAFF.

In DNA, the CDR3 is TGTGCCAGCAGCCCGCCGGCCGGCAGCGGGACAACCTACAATGAGCAGTTCTTC. Its translation is CASSPPAGSGTTYNEQFF. V and J are TRBV14 and TRBJ2-1, with D perhaps matching TRBD2 (7 bases). The CDR3 has 18 amino acids. Germline CDR1 reads SGHDN; CDR2 reads FVKESK. V was clipped by 4 bases and J by 2 bases, with 21 bases between them. The full variable domain, with the rest looked up from reference TRBV14 and TRBJ2-1, is EAGVTQFPSHSVIEKGQTVTLRCDPISGHDNLYWYRRVMGKEIKFLLHFVKESKQDESGMPNNRFLAERTGGTYSTLKVQPAELEDSGVYFCASSPPAGSGTTYNEQFFGPGTRLTVL.

The V call is TRBV2, the J call TRBJ1-4; no firm D call. The CDR3 spans 12 residues. Between the trimmed V and J ends, which lost 6 bases and 5 bases, there was a span of 7 bases. The V gene's germline CDR1 is SNHLY and CDR2 FYNNEI. CDR3 nucleotide sequence: TGTGCCAGCAGGGCCGGGAATGAAAAACTGTTTTTT. Its translation: CASRAGNEKLFF.

The CDR3 DNA sequence: TGTGCCAGCAGTCTGGGACACCTTTATGGCTACACCTTC. This translates into CASSLGHLYGYTF. The rearrangement links TRBV6-6 to TRBJ1-2; maybe TRBD1 (6 bases). This CDR3 is 13 amino acids long. The germline V and J ends were trimmed by 5 bases and 5 bases, with 12 bases remaining between them. The germline gives CDR1 MNHNY, CDR2 SVGAGI (reference sequence).

This clone was counted a single time. V gene TRBV4-3 combines with J gene TRBJ2-4, with 9 bases lining up with TRBD1. V gave up 1 base and J gave up 4 bases; unmatched junction bases: 5. This CDR3 is 16 amino acids long. CDR1 is LGHNA, CDR2 YSLEER, per germline. This CDR3 is CASSQAGQGTKNIQYF. The CDR3 nucleotides are TGCGCCAGCAGCCAAGCGGGACAGGGAACGAAAAACATTCAGTACTTC.

This chain uses TRBV27 with TRBJ2-7; 8 nucleotides align to TRBD1. The junction had 7 bases not matched to a gene; V was cut back by 9 bases and J by 0 bases. CDR1 and CDR2 (germline): MNHEY, SMNVEV (reference sequence). There are 14 residues in the CDR3. This CDR3 reads CASSRTGSSYEQYF. The CDR3, as DNA: TGTGCCAGTTCCAGGACAGGGAGCTCCTACGAGCAGTACTTC.